The 26 T cell receptor beta chains listed next were all sequenced from one sample in a study of T cells in Graves' hyperthyroidism and ophthalmopathy. TCR beta CDR3 regions were amplified from RNA. During a first-round RT-PCR of the TCR CDR3, the HTBI primer set was used. TCRdb used MiXCR to reprocess the multiplex PCR reads, holding one entry per CDR3 protein. Here the sample spans 340,000 or so distinct CDR3 sequences, 21% being singletons. Sequencing was performed on blood. All receptors derive from a woman aged 50 to 60 with Graves' hyperthyroidism.

The sample holds many counts of this clonotype. CDR3 loop: CASSQGTGDNQPQHF. The CDR3 nucleotides read TGCGCCAGCAGCCAAGGGACAGGAGACAATCAGCCCCAGCATTTT. V is TRBV5-1 and J is TRBJ1-5; 8 nucleotides match TRBD1. Unmatched junction bases numbered 6, after V lost 4 bases and J lost 3 bases. Germline assignment: CDR1 SGHRS and CDR2 YFSETQ. This CDR3 spans 15 amino acids. Complete variable domain (other parts from reference TRBV5-1 and TRBJ1-5): KAGVTQTPRYLIKTRGQQVTLSCSPISGHRSVSWYQQTPGQGLQFLFEYFSETQRNKGNFPGRFSGRQFSNSRSEMNVSTLELGDSALYLCASSQGTGDNQPQHFGDGTRLSIL.

V gene TRBV28 combines with J gene TRBJ1-4; D ambiguous. V lost 2 bases and J lost 8, with 9 bases in between. The V gene's germline CDR1 is MDHEN and CDR2 SYDVKM. The length of the CDR3 is 13 residues. The CDR3 DNA follows: TGTGCCAGCAGTTTAGGTGGCAGAGAAAAACTGTTTTTT. Protein product: CASSLGGREKLFF.

In its sample, this clonotype was seen many times. The V gene is TRBV28, the J gene TRBJ1-2; TRBD1 aligns across 7 bases. Germline CDR1 and CDR2: MDHEN and SYDVKM. J lost 3 bases, V lost 3 bases, and 1 base had no gene match. The CDR3 extends over 13 amino acids. The chain's CDR3 is CASSFRGDYGYTF. The CDR3 DNA follows: TGTGCCAGCAGTTTCAGGGGGGACTATGGCTACACCTTC.

This clonotype appeared many times. The V call is TRBV5-1, the J call TRBJ2-1, with D perhaps matching TRBD1 (6 bases). The CDR3 contains 13 residues. The V gene lost 4 bases and the J gene lost 3 bases, with 8 bases spanning the gap. From germline, CDR1 is SGHRS and CDR2 YFSETQ. Here the CDR3 DNA reads TGCGCCAGCAGCACGGACAGCTACAATGAGCAGTTCTTC. Translation: CASSTDSYNEQFF.

This clonotype has more than one count but fewer than ten. The V gene is TRBV20-1, the J gene TRBJ2-7; TRBD1 might be the D (5 bases). With 0 bases removed from V and 3 bases from J, the gap between germline ends came to 12 bases. The CDR3 has 14 residues. Per germline, CDR1 DFQATT and CDR2 SNEGSKA (reference sequence). The CDR3 loop is CSARDRGHHYEQYF. CDR3 in DNA: TGCAGTGCTAGAGATCGCGGACACCACTACGAGCAGTACTTC.

This clonotype has a handful of counts. The chain recombines TRBV7-9 with TRBJ2-1; TRBD1 aligns across 7 bases. V was clipped by 2 bases and J by 4 bases; unmatched bases: 11. The CDR3 length is 17 residues. Germline-derived CDR1 and CDR2 are SEHNR and FQNEAQ (reference sequence). CDR3 sequence: CASSLSPRGSIYNEQFF. CDR3 bases: TGTGCCAGCAGCTTATCTCCCAGGGGGAGTATATACAATGAGCAGTTCTTC.

This clonotype came up a few times. V usage is TRBV30 and J usage is TRBJ1-5, with D possibly matching TRBD1 (5 bases). CDR3 length equals 15 residues. Trimming took 2 bases from V and 2 from J, leaving 13 bases between them. CDR1 is GTSNPN, CDR2 SVGIG, per germline (reference sequence). Here the CDR3 reads CAWSYRGIRNQPQHF. CDR3 coding DNA: TGTGCCTGGAGTTATAGGGGTATACGCAATCAGCCCCAGCATTTT.

This sequence joins TRBV10-3 and TRBJ1-2; D is unclear. Deletions cut 2 bases from V and 8 bases from J, with 12 bases between. The CDR3 contains 13 residues. Germline V gene sequence: CDR1 ENHRY, CDR2 SYGVKD. CDR3 region: CAISEVGNWGYTF. The CDR3 DNA reads TGTGCCATCAGTGAGGTCGGAAATTGGGGCTACACCTTC.

This clonotype has a count of ten or more. V gene TRBV7-8 combines with J gene TRBJ2-7, with 9 bases lining up with TRBD2. This CDR3 has 16 residues. V lost 3 bases and J lost 2; bases outside the gene matches: 8. The germline gives CDR1 SGHVS, CDR2 FQNEAQ. The CDR3 coding sequence is TGTGCCAGCAGCTTTGGTGGGCTAGCGGGGACCTACGAGCAGTACTTC. It codes for CASSFGGLAGTYEQYF.

This clonotype was counted between two and nine times. V gene TRBV27 combines with J gene TRBJ2-1, with D perhaps matching TRBD2 (6 bases). Trimming removed 7 bases at V and 4 bases at J, with 17 bases between. The CDR3 totals 15 residues. The germline V gene has CDR1 MNHEY and CDR2 SMNVEV (reference sequence). CDR3 residues: CASNFPGGGYNEQFF. The CDR3 DNA sequence: TGTGCCAGCAATTTTCCCGGGGGTGGGTACAATGAGCAGTTCTTC.

This clonotype was detected many times. V is TRBV7-3 and J is TRBJ2-5; possibly TRBD2 for D (5 bases). The germline V and J ends were trimmed by 5 bases and 4 bases, with 11 bases remaining between them. CDR3 length: 13 residues. Per germline, CDR1 SGHTA and CDR2 FQGTGA. Here the CDR3 DNA reads TGTGCCAGCAGCCCCGGGAACGGAGAGACCCAGTACTTC. It is translated as CASSPGNGETQYF.

This rearrangement joins TRBV29-1 to TRBJ1-2, with D perhaps matching TRBD1 (5 bases). V lost 7 bases to trimming and J lost 2 bases, with 14 bases between them. The CDR3 extends over 13 amino acids. Germline CDR1 SQVTM, CDR2 ANQGSEA. CDR3 loop: CSAIGAGNYGYTF. The CDR3 DNA is TGCAGCGCCATTGGAGCAGGGAACTATGGCTACACCTTC.

This clonotype occurred a few times. The genes are TRBV6-1 and TRBJ2-6; D is ambiguous. Trimming pared 5 bases from V and 2 bases from J, leaving 10 bases between. Germline CDR1 is MNHNS and CDR2 is SASEGT. The CDR3 is 15 residues long. This CDR3 is CASSSLSAGANVLTF. The CDR3 DNA sequence: TGTGCCAGCAGTTCCTTGTCCGCTGGGGCCAACGTCCTGACTTTC.

Concerning this clonotype itself: A single base separates this from a much larger clone, so it may be a read error. The chain employs TRBV12-3 or TRBV12-4 and TRBJ2-5; no clear D. CDR3 length equals 11 residues. This CDR3 is CVSSSRETQYF. The DNA of the CDR3 is TGTGTCAGCAGTTCCAGGGAGACCCAGTACTTC.

This clonotype was recorded many times. The chain has TRBV15 and TRBJ1-2, with 8 bases matching TRBD1. J lost 4 bases, V lost 3 bases, and 7 bases had no gene match. Looked up from germline, CDR1 is LNHNV and CDR2 is YYDKDF (reference sequence). The CDR3 is 15 amino acids. CDR3 in amino acids: CATSSRTGTAYGYTF. In DNA form, the CDR3 reads TGTGCCACCAGCAGCAGGACAGGGACTGCCTATGGCTACACCTTC. Combining the CDR3 with reference TRBV15 and TRBJ1-2 gives the whole variable domain DAMVIQNPRYQVTQFGKPVTLSCSQTLNHNVMYWYQQKSSQAPKLLFHYYDKDFNNEADTPDNFQSRRPNTSFCFLDIRSPGLGDTAMYLCATSSRTGTAYGYTFGSGTRLTVV.

The sample holds many counts of this clonotype. This chain joins TRBV7-3 and TRBJ2-5; D is possibly TRBD1 or TRBD2 (7 bases each). Germline CDR1 is SGHTA and CDR2 is FQGTGA. This CDR3 has 14 residues. The V and J ends lost 4 bases and 3 bases respectively, with 12 bases between them. The CDR3 DNA follows: TGTGCCAGCAGCTCCTCAGGGGGGGAAGAGACCCAGTACTTC. This translates into CASSSSGGEETQYF. The full variable domain, rest sourced from reference TRBV7-3 and TRBJ2-5, is GAGVSQTPSNKVTEKGKYVELRCDPISGHTALYWYRQSLGQGPEFLIYFQGTGAADDSGLPNDRFFAVRPEGSVSTLKIQRTERGDSAVYLCASSSSGGEETQYFGPGTRLLVL.

The V call is TRBV2, the J call TRBJ2-7; a possible D gene is TRBD1 (6 bases). V was pared by 7 bases and J by 3 bases, with 10 bases between. CDR1 SNHLY and CDR2 FYNNEI come from the germline V gene. The CDR3 has 12 amino acids. This CDR3 reads CASNQGFYEQYF. CDR3 DNA sequence: TGTGCCAGCAACCAGGGGTTCTACGAGCAGTACTTC.

This clonotype occurred many times. The chain combines TRBV6-2 or TRBV6-3 with TRBJ2-6; the match to TRBD2 covers 8 bases. This CDR3 comprises 18 residues. CDR1 is MNHEY and CDR2 is SVGEGT in the germline V gene. The V and J ends lost 8 bases and 0 bases, in that order; junction bases with no gene match: 12. The CDR3 loop is CASRNGGAISSGANVLTF. The CDR3 nucleotides read TGTGCCAGCCGAAACGGGGGGGCAATCAGCTCTGGGGCCAACGTCCTGACTTTC.

The sample holds many counts of this clonotype. The chain has TRBV20-1 and TRBJ1-5; D is undetermined. Trimming cost V 3 bases and J 6 bases, with 12 bases left between them. This CDR3 is built from 13 residues. From germline, CDR1 is DFQATT and CDR2 SNEGSKA (reference sequence). The CDR3 region is CSASTGSSQPQHF. The CDR3, as DNA: TGCAGTGCTAGTACGGGGTCGAGTCAGCCCCAGCATTTT.

The sample holds many counts of this clonotype. This chain links TRBV5-6 with TRBJ2-3; no firm D call. The germline gives CDR1 SGHDT, CDR2 YYEEEE. The CDR3 loop spans 15 amino acids. Trimming pared 5 bases from V and 0 bases from J, leaving 13 bases between. The CDR3 region is CASSRRTTSTDTQYF. The CDR3 DNA reads as TGTGCCAGCAGTCGCAGGACGACTAGCACAGATACGCAGTATTTT. The full variable domain, in which reference TRBV5-6 and TRBJ2-3 provide the parts outside the CDR3, is DAGVTQSPTHLIKTRGQQVTLRCSPKSGHDTVSWYQQALGQGPQFIFQYYEEEERQRGNFPDRFSGHQFPNYSSELNVNALLLGDSALYLCASSRRTTSTDTQYFGPGTRLTVL.

The rearrangement links TRBV19 to TRBJ2-2; possible D gene TRBD2, 7 bases. Germline assignment: CDR1 LNHDA and CDR2 SQIVND (reference sequence). The CDR3 has 15 amino acids. Trimming took off 4 bases at V and 0 bases at J, with 9 bases between the two ends. The CDR3 spells CASSTGGPNTGELFF. DNA for the CDR3: TGTGCCAGTAGTACCGGGGGGCCGAACACCGGGGAGCTGTTTTTT.

This clonotype occurred many times. The chain is built from TRBV28 and TRBJ1-2; possible D gene TRBD1, 5 bases. Germline V gives CDR1 MDHEN, CDR2 SYDVKM. V was shortened by 6 bases and J by 2 bases, with 13 bases between the two germline ends. The CDR3 extends over 14 amino acids. CDR3 in amino acids: CASSDSAVNYGYTF. The DNA for the CDR3 is TGTGCCAGCAGCGACAGCGCTGTCAACTATGGCTACACCTTC.

The CDR3 nucleotides are TGTGCCAGCAGCTTAGGACTAGCGGGAGTTCGAGAGACCCAGTACTTC. This codes for CASSLGLAGVRETQYF. This rearrangement joins TRBV7-9 to TRBJ2-5; 12 bases align to TRBD2. The CDR3 is 16 amino acids. Germline assignment: CDR1 SEHNR and CDR2 FQNEAQ (reference sequence). V lost 1 base and J lost 4; bases outside the gene matches: 4. Using reference TRBV7-9 and TRBJ2-5 for the parts outside the CDR3, the full variable domain is DTGVSQNPRHKITKRGQNVTFRCDPISEHNRLYWYRQTLGQGPEFLTYFQNEAQLEKSRLLSDRFSAERPKGSFSTLEIQRTEQGDSAMYLCASSLGLAGVRETQYFGPGTRLLVL.

Only a few counts were recorded for this clonotype. This chain joins TRBV15 and TRBJ2-5; D is possibly TRBD1 (5 bases). V lost 5 bases and J lost 5, with 18 bases in between. Germline assignment: CDR1 LNHNV and CDR2 YYDKDF (reference sequence). The CDR3 loop spans 15 amino acids. Written as DNA, the CDR3 is TGTGCCACCAGCCGGACATTGATGGTTGGGGAGACCCAGTACTTC. This translates into CATSRTLMVGETQYF.

This clonotype was picked up a small number of times. This chain joins TRBV27 and TRBJ1-3; no clear D. Trimming removed 6 bases at V and 0 bases at J, with 15 bases between. Germline lookup yields CDR1 MNHEY and CDR2 SMNVEV (reference sequence). The CDR3 sequence is 16 residues long. The CDR3 DNA sequence: TGTGCCAGCAGGACCTGGAGCCTGAACTCTGGAAACACCATATATTTT. It is translated as CASRTWSLNSGNTIYF.

This clonotype was seen ten or more times. The rearrangement joins TRBV7-9 to TRBJ2-5, with D perhaps TRBD1 (5 bases). The CDR3 extends over 13 amino acids. The germline V and J ends were trimmed by 7 bases and 1 base, with 10 bases remaining between them. The germline V gene has CDR1 SEHNR and CDR2 FQNEAQ (reference sequence). CDR3 region: CASKVQGQETQYF. In nucleotides, the CDR3 is TGTGCCAGCAAGGTCCAGGGCCAAGAGACCCAGTACTTC.